These 32 T cell receptor beta chains originate from one sample sequenced in a study of OX40 agonist ivuxolimab in advanced cancers. Sequenced by immunoSEQ multiplex PCR; TCRdb stores in-frame clones only, minus some. The sample has tens of thousands of clones, approximately 90% seen once. The specimen comprised CD4+ or CD8+ T cells sorted from blood, sampled in a trial of the OX40 agonist ivuxolimab. The receptors were gathered from an adult with an advanced solid tumor such as melanoma, head and neck, liver or kidney cancer.

V usage is TRBV6-5 and J usage is TRBJ2-2; D gene unclear. Germline V lookup: CDR1 MNHEY, CDR2 SVGAGI. The V end was cut by 3 bases, the J end by 5 bases, with 13 bases between. CDR3 length equals 15 residues. CDR3 DNA sequence: TGTGCCAGCAGTTATATGGCCACCCAGACCGGGGAGCTGTTTTTT. This sequence encodes CASSYMATQTGELFF.

V gene TRBV28 combines with J gene TRBJ1-5, with D possibly TRBD1 on 6 matching bases. The CDR3 loop spans 14 amino acids. The V gene lost 11 bases and the J gene lost 0 bases, with 14 bases spanning the gap. Germline CDR1 is MDHEN and CDR2 is SYDVKM. The CDR3 loop is CASKVGGSNQPQHF. The CDR3 nucleotides are TGTGCCTCAAAGGTAGGGGGTAGCAATCAGCCCCAGCATTTT. Full variable domain (missing parts from reference TRBV28 and TRBJ1-5): DVKVTQSSRYLVKRTGEKVFLECVQDMDHENMFWYRQDPGLGLRLIYFSYDVKMKEKGDIPEGYSVSREKKERFSLILESASTNQTSMYLCASKVGGSNQPQHFGDGTRLSIL.

This clone was recorded a few times. This chain links TRBV9 with TRBJ2-3; 7 bases line up with TRBD2. The V gene end was trimmed by 4 bases and the J gene end by 6 bases; junction bases not matched to a gene: 8. The CDR3 is 14 amino acids. Germline V gene lookup returns CDR1 SGDLS and CDR2 YYNGEE. The CDR3 is CASSSRTSWDTQYF. CDR3 DNA sequence: TGTGCCAGCAGCTCCAGGACTAGTTGGGATACGCAGTATTTT.

The genes are TRBV28 and TRBJ1-5, with 7 bases identical to TRBD1. Germline assignment: CDR1 MDHEN and CDR2 SYDVKM. With V trimmed by 3 bases and J by 7 bases, 12 bases remained unmatched. The CDR3 length is 16 residues. CDR3 region: CASSFQGGNEGQPQHF. CDR3 coding DNA: TGTGCCAGCAGTTTCCAGGGGGGTAATGAGGGGCAGCCCCAGCATTTT.

The chain combines TRBV9 with TRBJ2-7; D tentatively fits TRBD1 or TRBD2 (5 bases each). The V and J ends lost 8 bases and 5 bases respectively, with 20 bases between them. The CDR3 has 14 residues. Germline loops: CDR1 SGDLS, CDR2 YYNGEE. CDR3 DNA: TGTGCCAGTTCGGGTGGGGACGCCGGCCACGAGCAGTACTTC. It specifies CASSGGDAGHEQYF.

By frequency in the sample, this clone is medium-sized. The genes are TRBV29-1 and TRBJ2-1; the match to TRBD2 covers 15 bases. Germline V lookup: CDR1 SQVTM, CDR2 ANQGSEA. V lost 6 bases, J lost 0 bases, and 15 bases stayed unmatched. The CDR3 has 20 residues. CDR3 DNA: TGCAGCGTCCTGGGCCTCACCGGGACTAGCGGGAGGAGCTCCTACAATGAGCAGTTCTTC. It translates to CSVLGLTGTSGRSSYNEQFF.

The V gene is TRBV27, the J gene TRBJ2-1; D unresolved. The V and J ends lost 3 bases and 0 bases respectively, with 12 bases between them. The germline CDR1 and CDR2 sequences are MNHEY and SMNVEV (reference sequence). The CDR3 covers 16 residues. The DNA for the CDR3 is TGTGCCAGCAGTTTGTCTCGAAAGAGCTCCTACAATGAGCAGTTCTTC. Its translation: CASSLSRKSSYNEQFF.

V is TRBV4-1 and J is TRBJ1-1; unclear D gene. The germline V gene has CDR1 MGHRA and CDR2 YSYEKL. The CDR3 runs to 13 residues. Deletions cut 3 bases from V and 4 bases from J, with 9 bases between. This chain's CDR3 is CASSQTEGTEAFF. The CDR3, as DNA: TGCGCCAGCAGCCAGACCGAGGGCACTGAAGCTTTCTTT.

The chain recombines TRBV11-2 with TRBJ2-1; 10 bases line up with TRBD2. The junction had 0 bases not matched to a gene; V was cut back by 1 base and J by 9 bases. Germline V lookup: CDR1 SGHAT, CDR2 FQNNGV. This CDR3 contains 13 residues. The CDR3 sequence is CASSLVAGGEQFF. CDR3 nucleotides: TGTGCCAGCAGCTTAGTAGCGGGAGGTGAGCAGTTCTTC.

The CDR3 bases are TGTGCCATCAGTGAGAGGCGGGAGGGCTACAATGAGCAGTTCTTC. Amino acids: CAISERREGYNEQFF. The chain combines TRBV10-3 with TRBJ2-1; 9 bases match TRBD2. Trimming removed 2 bases from V and 3 bases from J; junction bases left unmatched: 2. CDR3 size: 15 residues. Germline CDR1 and CDR2: ENHRY and SYGVKD.

CDR3 residues: CASSLSPFMGYEQYF. As DNA, the CDR3 is TGTGCCAGCAGCTTGTCCCCGTTTATGGGCTACGAGCAGTACTTC. J is TRBJ2-7 and V is TRBV5-5; no reliable D call. Trimming took off 1 base at V and 3 bases at J, with 14 bases between the two ends. Germline V gene sequence: CDR1 SGHKS, CDR2 YYEKEE (reference sequence). The CDR3 is 15 amino acids.

This clone came up a few times. The chain is built from TRBV29-1 and TRBJ2-7, with 13 positions matching TRBD2. Germline assignment: CDR1 SQVTM and CDR2 ANQGSEA. The CDR3 has 15 residues. Trimming removed 6 bases from V and 5 bases from J; junction bases left unmatched: 10. The CDR3 spells CSVVGLAGAYHEQYF. The CDR3 DNA reads TGCAGCGTGGTAGGACTAGCGGGAGCCTACCACGAGCAGTACTTC.

This clone has only one observation. V usage is TRBV7-9 and J usage is TRBJ1-5, with D possibly being TRBD1 (5 bases). This CDR3 is 12 amino acids long. Germline loops: CDR1 SEHNR, CDR2 FQNEAQ (reference sequence). Trimming left V 0 bases short and J 9 bases short, with 6 bases between. CDR3 sequence: CASSLAGRPQHF. The CDR3 DNA is TGTGCCAGCAGCTTAGCGGGGCGGCCCCAGCATTTT.

CDR3 residues: CATSPQGFGGELFF. CDR3 DNA sequence: TGTGCCACCAGCCCACAGGGGTTTGGCGGGGAGCTGTTTTTT. V is TRBV15 and J is TRBJ2-2; 7 bases match TRBD1. Germline trimming cut 5 bases from V and 7 bases from J; bases unmatched to any gene: 7. The germline V gene encodes CDR1 LNHNV and CDR2 YYDKDF (reference sequence). The CDR3 runs 14 residues. The full variable domain, completed using reference TRBV15 and TRBJ2-2, is DAMVIQNPRYQVTQFGKPVTLSCSQTLNHNVMYWYQQKSSQAPKLLFHYYDKDFNNEADTPDNFQSRRPNTSFCFLDIRSPGLGDTAMYLCATSPQGFGGELFFGEGSRLTVL.

The chain has TRBV28 and TRBJ2-7; maybe TRBD2 (5 bases). Germline V gene sequence: CDR1 MDHEN, CDR2 SYDVKM. This CDR3 contains 14 residues. Trimming left V 3 bases short and J 2 bases short, with 11 bases between. The CDR3 DNA is TGTGCCAGCAGTTTTACCGCGGGTACCTACGAGCAGTACTTC. The encoded protein is CASSFTAGTYEQYF. Together with reference TRBV28 and TRBJ2-7, the CDR3 gives the full variable domain: DVKVTQSSRYLVKRTGEKVFLECVQDMDHENMFWYRQDPGLGLRLIYFSYDVKMKEKGDIPEGYSVSREKKERFSLILESASTNQTSMYLCASSFTAGTYEQYFGPGTRLTVT.

This chain connects TRBV6-6 to TRBJ2-7; 10 bases are a match to TRBD2. The CDR3 covers 13 residues. Germline V lookup: CDR1 MNHNY, CDR2 SVGAGI (reference sequence). The V gene end was trimmed by 10 bases and the J gene end by 1 base; junction bases not matched to a gene: 4. The CDR3 sequence is CATASGGSYEQYF. CDR3 nucleotides: TGTGCCACCGCTAGCGGGGGTTCCTACGAGCAGTACTTC.

This clone is labeled as medium-sized. CDR3 sequence: CASSGDRPYEQYF. CDR3 in DNA: TGTGCCAGCAGCGGGGACAGACCATACGAGCAGTACTTC. This chain connects TRBV5-4 to TRBJ2-7, with 7 bases fitting TRBD1. The germline CDR1 and CDR2 sequences are SGHNT and YYREEE (reference sequence). The V segment lost 4 bases and the J segment 4 bases; nucleotides outside the gene matches: 5. CDR3 length: 13 amino acids.

The rearrangement uses TRBV5-5 and TRBJ1-1; D is unresolved. The CDR3 has 13 residues. Per the germline V gene, CDR1 is SGHKS and CDR2 is YYEKEE (reference sequence). V gave up 1 base and J gave up 1 base, with 5 bases separating them. The CDR3 DNA follows: TGTGCCAGCAGCTTGTACAAGAACACTGAAGCTTTCTTT. This translates into CASSLYKNTEAFF. The entire variable domain, with the rest obtained from reference TRBV5-5 and TRBJ1-1, is as follows: DAGVTQSPTHLIKTRGQQVTLRCSPISGHKSVSWYQQVLGQGPQFIFQYYEKEERGRGNFPDRFSARQFPNYSSELNVNALLLGDSALYLCASSLYKNTEAFFGQGTRLTVV.

The chain combines TRBV6-6 with TRBJ1-4; 9 nucleotides align to TRBD1. CDR1 and CDR2 from the germline V gene are MNHNY and SVGAGI (reference sequence). There are 15 residues in the CDR3. Trimming removed 2 bases from V and 8 bases from J; junction bases left unmatched: 6. The CDR3 DNA follows: TGTGCCAGCAGTTACCGCGGGACAGGGAACGAAAAACTGTTTTTT. Amino acids: CASSYRGTGNEKLFF.

The rearrangement uses TRBV9 and TRBJ2-3, with a possible D match to TRBD2 (6 bases). The CDR3 length is 15 residues. V was cut by 0 bases and J by 2 bases, with 10 bases left in between. From germline, CDR1 is SGDLS and CDR2 YYNGEE. CDR3 amino acids: CASSVEASVTDTQYF. DNA of the CDR3: TGTGCCAGCAGCGTAGAGGCTAGCGTCACAGATACGCAGTATTTT.

In its sample, this clone was seen once. V gene TRBV18 combines with J gene TRBJ2-3; 9 bases fit TRBD1. The length of the CDR3 is 15 residues. CDR1 is KGHSH, CDR2 LQKENI, per germline. With 5 bases clipped from V and 4 bases from J, the junction kept 7 bases outside the gene matches. For the CDR3, the DNA is TGTGCCAGCTCAATCCGGGACAGGGAAGCAGATACGCAGTATTTT. Amino acid sequence: CASSIRDREADTQYF.

The chain joins TRBV5-6 to TRBJ2-7; D gene uncertain. Trimming removed 4 bases from V and 5 bases from J, with 16 bases in between. Germline loops: CDR1 SGHDT, CDR2 YYEEEE. CDR3 length equals 14 residues. The DNA for the CDR3 is TGTGCCAGCAGCCCTGGAAGTGTGGGTGACGAGCAGTACTTC. It specifies CASSPGSVGDEQYF.

The chain has TRBV19 and TRBJ1-5; D possibly corresponds to TRBD1 (5 bases). Germline V lookup: CDR1 LNHDA, CDR2 SQIVND (reference sequence). CDR3 length: 18 residues. The V end lost 4 bases, the J end lost 0 bases, and 19 bases lay between the germline ends. CDR3 nucleotides: TGTGCCAGTAGTACAAACACCCGAGGGGCGTATAGCAATCAGCCCCAGCATTTT. As protein: CASSTNTRGAYSNQPQHF.

V gene TRBV4-1 combines with J gene TRBJ1-1; tentative D call: TRBD1 (6 bases). The V gene lost 1 base and the J gene lost 1 base, with 10 bases spanning the gap. The CDR3 is made up of 15 amino acids. Germline CDR1 and CDR2: MGHRA and YSYEKL. The CDR3 nucleotides read TGCGCCAGCAGCCAAGGAAGGGGGGGGAACACTGAAGCTTTCTTT. Protein: CASSQGRGGNTEAFF.

V is TRBV29-1 and J is TRBJ2-1; TRBD2 matches 12 bases. V was clipped by 1 base and J by 0 bases; unmatched bases: 13. Germline values: CDR1 SQVTM, CDR2 ANQGSEA. The CDR3 loop spans 20 amino acids. As DNA, the CDR3 is TGCAGCGTTGAAGGAATCGCCGGGACTAGCGGGCTTAGCTCCTACAATGAGCAGTTCTTC. It yields the protein CSVEGIAGTSGLSSYNEQFF.

This chain links TRBV9 with TRBJ2-1; D gene uncertain. V dropped 2 bases and J dropped 2 bases, with 5 bases sitting between them. There are 13 residues in the CDR3. Looked up from germline, CDR1 is SGDLS and CDR2 is YYNGEE. CDR3 sequence (DNA): TGTGCCAGCAGCGTGGGGACCTACAATGAGCAGTTCTTC. Amino acids: CASSVGTYNEQFF.

The chain couples TRBV19 to TRBJ2-1, with 8 bases identical to TRBD2. The germline V gene encodes CDR1 LNHDA and CDR2 SQIVND (reference sequence). CDR3 length: 11 residues. This chain's CDR3 is CASGNYNEQFF. For the CDR3, the DNA is TGTGCTAGCGGGAATTACAATGAGCAGTTCTTC.

This clone is deemed medium-sized (0.01 to 0.1%). In the same sample, other DNA sequences code for this CDR3. J is TRBJ2-1 and V is TRBV29-1; D is possibly TRBD2 (7 bases). CDR1 is SQVTM, CDR2 ANQGSEA, per germline. The CDR3 length is 15 residues. V lost 6 bases and J lost 0, with 15 bases in between. In DNA form, the CDR3 reads TGCAGCGTCAGGGGACTACCTAGCTCCTACAATGAGCAGTTCTTC. Translated, it gives CSVRGLPSSYNEQFF.

The J gene is TRBJ1-1, the V gene TRBV18; D gene ambiguous. The CDR3 totals 15 residues. Trimming took off 2 bases at V and 1 base at J, with 11 bases between the two ends. Germline V gene data show CDR1 as KGHSH and CDR2 as LQKENI. The CDR3 protein is CASSPVGGWNTEAFF. The DNA of the CDR3 is TGTGCCAGCTCACCAGTAGGCGGGTGGAACACTGAAGCTTTCTTT.

The V and J genes are TRBV28 and TRBJ2-3; 8 bases are a match to TRBD2. The ends lost 3 bases at V and 1 base at J; junction bases unmatched: 6. Germline lookup yields CDR1 MDHEN and CDR2 SYDVKM. CDR3 length: 16 residues. CDR3 loop: CASSFTSGARTDTQYF. The CDR3 nucleotides are TGTGCCAGCAGTTTTACTAGCGGAGCCCGCACAGATACGCAGTATTTT.

This clone turned up a few times. The chain is built from TRBV19 and TRBJ1-5, with D possibly being TRBD1 (6 bases). With 8 bases removed from V and 3 bases from J, the gap between germline ends came to 8 bases. Germline CDR1 reads LNHDA; CDR2 reads SQIVND (reference sequence). CDR3 length equals 12 residues. The CDR3 DNA reads TGTGCCAGTTCAGGGGACAATCAGCCCCAGCATTTT. Amino acid sequence: CASSGDNQPQHF. The entire variable domain, with the rest obtained from reference TRBV19 and TRBJ1-5, is as follows: DGGITQSPKYLFRKEGQNVTLSCEQNLNHDAMYWYRQDPGQGLRLIYYSQIVNDFQKGDIAEGYSVSREKKESFPLTVTSAQKNPTAFYLCASSGDNQPQHFGDGTRLSIL.

J is TRBJ2-3 and V is TRBV6-5; no clear D gene. Germline V gives CDR1 MNHEY, CDR2 SVGAGI. The V end lost 0 bases, the J end lost 6 bases, and 4 bases lay between the germline ends. The length of the CDR3 is 12 residues. Here the CDR3 reads CASSYSGDTQYF. The CDR3 bases are TGTGCCAGCAGTTACTCGGGGGATACGCAGTATTTT.